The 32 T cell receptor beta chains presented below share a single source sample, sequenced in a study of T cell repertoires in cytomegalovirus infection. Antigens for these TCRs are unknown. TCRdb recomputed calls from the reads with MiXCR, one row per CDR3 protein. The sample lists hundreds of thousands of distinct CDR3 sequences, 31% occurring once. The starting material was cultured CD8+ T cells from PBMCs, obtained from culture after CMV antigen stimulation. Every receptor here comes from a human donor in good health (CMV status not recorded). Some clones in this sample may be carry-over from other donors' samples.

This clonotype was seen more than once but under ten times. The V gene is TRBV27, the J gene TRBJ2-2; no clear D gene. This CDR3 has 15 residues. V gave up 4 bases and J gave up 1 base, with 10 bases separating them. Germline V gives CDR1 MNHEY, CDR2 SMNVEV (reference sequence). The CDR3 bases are TGTGCCAGCAGTTCACACATCCAGAACACCGGGGAGCTGTTTTTT. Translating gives CASSSHIQNTGELFF.

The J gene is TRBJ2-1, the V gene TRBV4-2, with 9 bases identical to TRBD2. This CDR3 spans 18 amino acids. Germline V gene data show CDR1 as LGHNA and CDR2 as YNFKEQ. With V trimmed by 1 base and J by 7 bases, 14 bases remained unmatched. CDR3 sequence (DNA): TGTGCCAGCAGCCAAGTGAAGGACGGCGGGGGGGCCGAGAATGAGCAGTTCTTC. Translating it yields CASSQVKDGGGAENEQFF.

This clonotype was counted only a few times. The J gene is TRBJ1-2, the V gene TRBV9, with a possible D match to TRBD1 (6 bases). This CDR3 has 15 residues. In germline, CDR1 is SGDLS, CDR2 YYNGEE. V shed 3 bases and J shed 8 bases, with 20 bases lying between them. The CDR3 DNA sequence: TGTGCCAGCAGCGCGAACACCCGGGACACTTACGGCTACACCTTC. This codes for CASSANTRDTYGYTF.

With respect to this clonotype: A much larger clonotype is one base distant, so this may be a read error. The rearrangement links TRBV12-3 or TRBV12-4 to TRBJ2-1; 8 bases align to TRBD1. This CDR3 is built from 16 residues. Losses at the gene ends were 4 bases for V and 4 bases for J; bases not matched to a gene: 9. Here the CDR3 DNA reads TGTGCCAGCAGTTCAGCCCCAGGGGGCCGGTACAATGAGCAGTTCTTC. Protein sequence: CASSSAPGGRYNEQFF.

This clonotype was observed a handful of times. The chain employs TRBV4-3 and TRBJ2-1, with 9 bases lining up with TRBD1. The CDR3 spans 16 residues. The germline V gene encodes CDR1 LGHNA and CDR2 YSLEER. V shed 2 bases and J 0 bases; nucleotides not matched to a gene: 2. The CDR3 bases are TGCGCCAGCAGCCAACCGGACAGGGGCTCCTACAATGAGCAGTTCTTC. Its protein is CASSQPDRGSYNEQFF.

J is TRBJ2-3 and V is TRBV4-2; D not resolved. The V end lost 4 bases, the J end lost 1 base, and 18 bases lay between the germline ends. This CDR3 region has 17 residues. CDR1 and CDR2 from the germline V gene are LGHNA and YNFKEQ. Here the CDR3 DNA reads TGTGCCAGCAGCCCTAGATATCCCCCCGAGGGCACAGATACGCAGTATTTT. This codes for CASSPRYPPEGTDTQYF.

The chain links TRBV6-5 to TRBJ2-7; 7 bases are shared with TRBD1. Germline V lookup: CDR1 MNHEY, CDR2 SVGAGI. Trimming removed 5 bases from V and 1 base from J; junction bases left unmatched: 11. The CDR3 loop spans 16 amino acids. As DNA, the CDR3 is TGTGCCAGCAGTCCCACTTCGGACAGGCCTTCCTACGAGCAGTACTTC. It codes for CASSPTSDRPSYEQYF.

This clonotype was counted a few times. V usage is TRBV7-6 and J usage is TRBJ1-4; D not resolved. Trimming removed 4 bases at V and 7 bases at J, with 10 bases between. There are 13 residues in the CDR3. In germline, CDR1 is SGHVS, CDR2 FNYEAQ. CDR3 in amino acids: CASSSPWVEKLFF. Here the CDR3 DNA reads TGTGCCAGCAGCTCCCCATGGGTTGAAAAACTGTTTTTT.

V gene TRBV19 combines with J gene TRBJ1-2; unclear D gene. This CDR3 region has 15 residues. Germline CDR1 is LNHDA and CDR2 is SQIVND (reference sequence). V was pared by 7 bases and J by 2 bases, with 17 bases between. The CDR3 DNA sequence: TGTGCCAGTACCATAACCTGGGGAAGGAACTATGGCTACACCTTC. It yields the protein CASTITWGRNYGYTF. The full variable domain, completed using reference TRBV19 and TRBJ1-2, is DGGITQSPKYLFRKEGQNVTLSCEQNLNHDAMYWYRQDPGQGLRLIYYSQIVNDFQKGDIAEGYSVSREKKESFPLTVTSAQKNPTAFYLCASTITWGRNYGYTFGSGTRLTVV.

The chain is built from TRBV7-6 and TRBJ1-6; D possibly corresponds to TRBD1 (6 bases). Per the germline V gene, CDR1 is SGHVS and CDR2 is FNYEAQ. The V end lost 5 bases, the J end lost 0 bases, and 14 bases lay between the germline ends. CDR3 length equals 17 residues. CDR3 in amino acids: CASSRDKSISYNSPLHF. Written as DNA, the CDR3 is TGTGCCAGCAGCCGGGACAAATCAATCTCCTATAATTCACCCCTCCACTTT.

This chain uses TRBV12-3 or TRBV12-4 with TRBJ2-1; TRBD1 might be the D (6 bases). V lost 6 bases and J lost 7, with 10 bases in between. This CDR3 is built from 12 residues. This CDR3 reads CASRKTGNEQFF. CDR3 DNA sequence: TGTGCCAGCAGAAAAACAGGGAATGAGCAGTTCTTC.

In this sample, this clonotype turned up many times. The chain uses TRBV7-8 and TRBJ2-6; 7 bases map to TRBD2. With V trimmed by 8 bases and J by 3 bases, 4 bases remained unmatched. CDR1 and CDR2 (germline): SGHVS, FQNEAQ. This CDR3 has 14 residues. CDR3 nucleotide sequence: TGTGCCAGCGGGGGGGTTCGTGGGGCCAACGTCCTGACTTTC. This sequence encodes CASGGVRGANVLTF.

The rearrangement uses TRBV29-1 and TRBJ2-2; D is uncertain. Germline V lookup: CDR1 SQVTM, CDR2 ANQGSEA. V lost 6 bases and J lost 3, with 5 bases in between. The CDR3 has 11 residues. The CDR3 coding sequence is TGCAGCGTGGAATACACCGGGGAGCTGTTTTTT. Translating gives CSVEYTGELFF.

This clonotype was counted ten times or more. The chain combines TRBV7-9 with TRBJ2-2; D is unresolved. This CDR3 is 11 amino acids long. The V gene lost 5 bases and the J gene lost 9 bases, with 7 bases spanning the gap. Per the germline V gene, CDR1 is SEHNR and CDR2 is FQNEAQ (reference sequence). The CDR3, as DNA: TGTGCCAGCAGCCCCCGCTGGGAGCTGTTTTTT. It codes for CASSPRWELFF.

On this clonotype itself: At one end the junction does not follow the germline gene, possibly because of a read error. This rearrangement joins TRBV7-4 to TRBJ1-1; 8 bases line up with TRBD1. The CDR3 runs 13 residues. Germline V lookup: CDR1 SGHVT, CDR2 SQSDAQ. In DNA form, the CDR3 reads TGTGCCAGCAGCTCCCCGGACAGGGATGAAGTTTTCTTT. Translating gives CASSSPDRDEVFF.

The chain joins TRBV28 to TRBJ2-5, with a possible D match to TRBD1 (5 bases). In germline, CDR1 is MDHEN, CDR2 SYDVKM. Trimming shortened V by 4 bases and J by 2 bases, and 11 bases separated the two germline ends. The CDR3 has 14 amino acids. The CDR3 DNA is TGTGCCAGCAGTTGGTTGACAGAACAAGAGACCCAGTACTTC. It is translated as CASSWLTEQETQYF.

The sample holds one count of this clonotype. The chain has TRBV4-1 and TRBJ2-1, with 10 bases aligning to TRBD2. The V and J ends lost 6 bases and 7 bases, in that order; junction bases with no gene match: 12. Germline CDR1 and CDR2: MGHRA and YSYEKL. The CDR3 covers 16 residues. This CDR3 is CASRLESGGAFNEQFF. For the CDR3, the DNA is TGCGCCAGCAGGCTGGAAAGCGGGGGGGCCTTTAATGAGCAGTTCTTC.

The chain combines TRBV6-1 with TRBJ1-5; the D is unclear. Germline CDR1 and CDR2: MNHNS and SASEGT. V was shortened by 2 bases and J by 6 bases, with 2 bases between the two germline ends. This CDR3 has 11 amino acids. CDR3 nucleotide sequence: TGTGCCAGCAGTGAACTTCAGCCCCAGCATTTT. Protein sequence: CASSELQPQHF.

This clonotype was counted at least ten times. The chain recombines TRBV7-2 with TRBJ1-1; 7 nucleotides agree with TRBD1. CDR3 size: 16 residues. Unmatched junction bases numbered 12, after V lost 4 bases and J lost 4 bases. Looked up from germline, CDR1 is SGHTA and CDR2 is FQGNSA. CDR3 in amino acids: CASSSSRTGSGTEAFF. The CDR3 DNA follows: TGTGCCAGCAGCTCATCTAGGACAGGATCGGGCACTGAAGCTTTCTTT.

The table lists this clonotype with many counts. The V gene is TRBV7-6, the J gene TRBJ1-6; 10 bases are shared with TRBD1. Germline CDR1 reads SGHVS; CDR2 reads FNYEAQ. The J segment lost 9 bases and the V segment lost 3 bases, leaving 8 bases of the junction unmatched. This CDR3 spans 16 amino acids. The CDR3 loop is CASSFSPGQGISPLHF. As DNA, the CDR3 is TGTGCCAGCAGCTTCTCCCCGGGACAGGGGATTTCACCCCTCCACTTT.

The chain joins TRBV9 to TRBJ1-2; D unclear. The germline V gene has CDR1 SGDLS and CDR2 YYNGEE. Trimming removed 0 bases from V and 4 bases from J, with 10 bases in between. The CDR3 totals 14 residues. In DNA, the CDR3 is TGTGCCAGCAGCGTAGCGTACGGTCCCTATGGCTACACCTTC. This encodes CASSVAYGPYGYTF.

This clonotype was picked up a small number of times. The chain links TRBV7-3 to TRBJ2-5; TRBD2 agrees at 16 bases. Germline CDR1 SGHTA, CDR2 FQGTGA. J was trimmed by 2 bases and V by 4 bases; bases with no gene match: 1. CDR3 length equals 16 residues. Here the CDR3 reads CASSWGLAGGQETQYF. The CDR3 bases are TGTGCCAGCAGCTGGGGACTAGCGGGGGGGCAAGAGACCCAGTACTTC. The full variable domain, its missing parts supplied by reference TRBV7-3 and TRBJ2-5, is GAGVSQTPSNKVTEKGKYVELRCDPISGHTALYWYRQSLGQGPEFLIYFQGTGAADDSGLPNDRFFAVRPEGSVSTLKIQRTERGDSAVYLCASSWGLAGGQETQYFGPGTRLLVL.

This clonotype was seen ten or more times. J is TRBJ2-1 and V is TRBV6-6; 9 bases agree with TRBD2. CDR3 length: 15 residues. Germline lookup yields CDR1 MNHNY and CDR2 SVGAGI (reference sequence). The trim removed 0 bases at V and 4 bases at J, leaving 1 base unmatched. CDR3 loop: CASSYSSGGYNEQFF. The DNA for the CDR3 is TGTGCCAGCAGTTACTCTAGCGGGGGTTACAATGAGCAGTTCTTC.

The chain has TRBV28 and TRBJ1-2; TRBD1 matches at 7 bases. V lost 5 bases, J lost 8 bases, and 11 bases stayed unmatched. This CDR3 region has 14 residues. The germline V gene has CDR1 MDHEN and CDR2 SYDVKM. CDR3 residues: CASSPGQAPGGYTF. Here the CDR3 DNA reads TGTGCCAGCAGTCCAGGACAGGCCCCCGGGGGCTACACCTTC.

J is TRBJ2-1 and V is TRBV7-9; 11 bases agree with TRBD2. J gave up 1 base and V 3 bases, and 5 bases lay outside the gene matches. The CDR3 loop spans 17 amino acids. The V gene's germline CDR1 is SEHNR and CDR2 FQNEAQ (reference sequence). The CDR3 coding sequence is TGTGCCAGCAGCTTTCCGACTAGCGGGACTTCCTACAATGAGCAGTTCTTC. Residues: CASSFPTSGTSYNEQFF. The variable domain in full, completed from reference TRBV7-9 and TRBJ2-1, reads DTGVSQNPRHKITKRGQNVTFRCDPISEHNRLYWYRQTLGQGPEFLTYFQNEAQLEKSRLLSDRFSAERPKGSFSTLEIQRTEQGDSAMYLCASSFPTSGTSYNEQFFGPGTRLTVL.

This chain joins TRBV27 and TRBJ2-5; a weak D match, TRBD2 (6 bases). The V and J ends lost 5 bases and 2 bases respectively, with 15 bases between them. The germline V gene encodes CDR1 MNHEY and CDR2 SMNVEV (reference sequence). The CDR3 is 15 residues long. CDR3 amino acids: CASSPLAGIQETQYF. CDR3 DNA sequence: TGTGCCAGCAGTCCGTTGGCGGGGATTCAAGAGACCCAGTACTTC.

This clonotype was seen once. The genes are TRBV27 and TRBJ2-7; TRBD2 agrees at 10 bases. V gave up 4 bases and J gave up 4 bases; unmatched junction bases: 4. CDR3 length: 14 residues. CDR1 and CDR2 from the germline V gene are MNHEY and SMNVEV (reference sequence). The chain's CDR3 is CASSSRLAGYEQYV. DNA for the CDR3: TGTGCCAGCAGTTCCAGACTAGCGGGTTACGAGCAGTACGTC.

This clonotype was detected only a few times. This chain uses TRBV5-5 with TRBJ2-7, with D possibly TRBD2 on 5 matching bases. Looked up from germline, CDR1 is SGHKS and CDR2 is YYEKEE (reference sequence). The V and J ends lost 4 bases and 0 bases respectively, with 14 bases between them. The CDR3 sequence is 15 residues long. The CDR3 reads CASSGQQRTSYEQYV. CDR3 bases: TGTGCCAGCAGCGGGCAGCAGCGGACCTCCTACGAGCAGTACGTC.

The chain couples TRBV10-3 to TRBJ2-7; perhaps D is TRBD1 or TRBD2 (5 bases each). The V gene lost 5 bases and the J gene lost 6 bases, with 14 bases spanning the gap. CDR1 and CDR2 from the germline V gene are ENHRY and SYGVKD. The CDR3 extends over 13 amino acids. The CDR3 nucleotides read TGTGCCATCAGTTCCCGGGGCGAGGGCGAGCAGTACTTC. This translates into CAISSRGEGEQYF.

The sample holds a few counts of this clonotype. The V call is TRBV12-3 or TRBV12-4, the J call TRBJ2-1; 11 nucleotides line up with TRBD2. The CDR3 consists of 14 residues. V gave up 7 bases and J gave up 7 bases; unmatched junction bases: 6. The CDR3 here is CASTPSGGRNEQFF. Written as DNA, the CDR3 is TGTGCCAGCACCCCTAGCGGGGGGAGAAATGAGCAGTTCTTC.

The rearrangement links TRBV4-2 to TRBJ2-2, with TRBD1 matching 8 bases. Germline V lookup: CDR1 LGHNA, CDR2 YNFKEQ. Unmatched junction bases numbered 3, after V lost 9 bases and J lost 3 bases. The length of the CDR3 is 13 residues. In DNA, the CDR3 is TGTGCCAGATACAGGGGGGACACCGGGGAGCTGTTTTTT. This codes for CARYRGDTGELFF.

CDR3 loop: CASSLDSLATEAFF. CDR3 in DNA: TGTGCCAGCAGCTTGGACAGTCTGGCCACTGAAGCTTTCTTT. This sequence joins TRBV11-1 and TRBJ1-1; D is possibly TRBD1 (6 bases). Between the trimmed V and J ends, which lost 3 bases and 4 bases, there was a span of 12 bases. Germline lookup yields CDR1 SGHAT and CDR2 FQDESV (reference sequence). This CDR3 comprises 14 residues.